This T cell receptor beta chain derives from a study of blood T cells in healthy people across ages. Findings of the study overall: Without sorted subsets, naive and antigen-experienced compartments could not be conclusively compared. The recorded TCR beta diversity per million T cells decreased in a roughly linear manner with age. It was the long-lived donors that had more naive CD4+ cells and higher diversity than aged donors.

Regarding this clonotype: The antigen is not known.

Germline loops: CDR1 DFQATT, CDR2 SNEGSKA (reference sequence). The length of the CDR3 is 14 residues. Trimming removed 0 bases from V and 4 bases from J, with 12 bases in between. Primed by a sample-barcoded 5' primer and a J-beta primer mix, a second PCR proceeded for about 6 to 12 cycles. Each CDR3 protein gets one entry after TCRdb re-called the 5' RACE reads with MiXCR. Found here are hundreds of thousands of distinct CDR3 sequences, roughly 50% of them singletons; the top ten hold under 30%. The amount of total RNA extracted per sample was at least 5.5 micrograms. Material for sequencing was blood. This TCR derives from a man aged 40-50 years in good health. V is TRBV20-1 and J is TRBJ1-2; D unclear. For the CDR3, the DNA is TGCAGTGCTAGAGAACCAAGACTCCGCTATGGCTACACCTTC. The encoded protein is CSAREPRLRYGYTF.